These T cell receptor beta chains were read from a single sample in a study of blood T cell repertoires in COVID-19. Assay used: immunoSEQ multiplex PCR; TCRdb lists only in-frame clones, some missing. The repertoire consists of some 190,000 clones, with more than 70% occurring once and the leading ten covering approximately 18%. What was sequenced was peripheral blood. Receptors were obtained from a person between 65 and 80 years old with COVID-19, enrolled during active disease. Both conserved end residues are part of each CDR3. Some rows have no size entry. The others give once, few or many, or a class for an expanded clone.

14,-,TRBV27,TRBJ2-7,CASSVAYRGYEQYF
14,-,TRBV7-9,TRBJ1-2,CASSLADRHYGYTF
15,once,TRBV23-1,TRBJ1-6,CASTPTGPPNSPLHF
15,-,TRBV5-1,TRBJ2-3,CASAGGGEGTDTQYF
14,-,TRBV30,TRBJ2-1,CAWSESRWSQEQFF
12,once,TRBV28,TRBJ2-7,CASSLPCHEQYF
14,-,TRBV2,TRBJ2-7,CASRGRLSSYEQYF
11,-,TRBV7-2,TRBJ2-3,CASGMLPGQYF
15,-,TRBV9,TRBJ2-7,CASSVHRGFSYEQYF
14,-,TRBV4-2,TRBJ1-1,CASSQGPLNTEAFF
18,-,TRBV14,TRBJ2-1,CASSQDFAQARPYNEQFF
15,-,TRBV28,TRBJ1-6,CASSIEGDGFSPLHF
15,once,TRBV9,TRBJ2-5,CASSAQAGALSAQYF
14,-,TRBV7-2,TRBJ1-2,CASSQPRGAGGYTF
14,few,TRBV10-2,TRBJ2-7,CASSEGGNSYEQYF
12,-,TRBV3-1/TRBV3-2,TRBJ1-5,CASSREGGPQHF
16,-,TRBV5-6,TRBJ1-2,CASSSDRNQNSYGYTF
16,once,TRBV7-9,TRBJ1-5,CASSLGAGTGYQPQHF
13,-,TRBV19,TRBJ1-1,CASSIVREAEAFF
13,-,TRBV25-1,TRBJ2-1,CASGLAGMDEQFF
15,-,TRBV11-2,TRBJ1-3,CASSSTGGSGNTIYF
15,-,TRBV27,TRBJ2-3,CASKWGGRAADTQYF
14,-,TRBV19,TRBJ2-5,CASSIGSGLETQYF
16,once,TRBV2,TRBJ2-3,CASVRVTGGATDTQYF
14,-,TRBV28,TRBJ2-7,CASSFWDRVYEQYF
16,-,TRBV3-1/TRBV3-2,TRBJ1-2,CASTLGASRALGGYTF
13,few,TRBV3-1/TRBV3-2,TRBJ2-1,CASSQAGLPEQFF
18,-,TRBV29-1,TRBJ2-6,CSVEEPGQVASGANVLTF
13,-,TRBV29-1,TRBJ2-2,CSVDQGYTGELFF